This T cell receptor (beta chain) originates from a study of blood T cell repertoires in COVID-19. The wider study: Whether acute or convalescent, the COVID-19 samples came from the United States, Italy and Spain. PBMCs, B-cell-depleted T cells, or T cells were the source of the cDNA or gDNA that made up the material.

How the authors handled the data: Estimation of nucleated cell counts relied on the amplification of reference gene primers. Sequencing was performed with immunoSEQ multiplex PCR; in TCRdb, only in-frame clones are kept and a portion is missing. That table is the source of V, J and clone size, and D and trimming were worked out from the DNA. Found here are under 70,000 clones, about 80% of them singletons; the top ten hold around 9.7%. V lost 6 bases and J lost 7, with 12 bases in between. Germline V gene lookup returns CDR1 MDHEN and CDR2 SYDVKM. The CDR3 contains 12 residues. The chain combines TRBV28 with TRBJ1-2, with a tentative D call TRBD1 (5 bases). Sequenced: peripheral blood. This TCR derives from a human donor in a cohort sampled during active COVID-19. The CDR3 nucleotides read TGTGCCAGCAGCGGGGGAAGGGGTGGCTACACCTTC. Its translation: CASSGGRGGYTF.